This TCR beta chain emerged from a study of shared clonotypes between healthy human individuals. Germline CDR1 is MDHEN and CDR2 is SYDVKM. V lost 5 bases and J lost 5; bases outside the gene matches: 12. This CDR3 contains 15 residues. Sequencing was performed with immunoSEQ multiplex PCR; in TCRdb, only in-frame clones are kept and a portion is missing. The table records about 2.4 million clones, over 85% of them present only once. The source is a man aged 18 to 35 in good health. Some clones in this sample may be carry-over from other donors' samples. The sequenced material came from naive CD4+ T cells from PBMCs. Subset described: CD45RA+ positively selected. The chain carries TRBV28 and TRBJ2-7; TRBD1 aligns across 7 bases. CDR3 protein: CASSPGGVGPHEQYF. In nucleotides, the CDR3 is TGTGCCAGCAGTCCAGGGGGTGTGGGGCCCCACGAGCAGTACTTC. The whole variable domain, remainder taken from reference TRBV28 and TRBJ2-7, is DVKVTQSSRYLVKRTGEKVFLECVQDMDHENMFWYRQDPGLGLRLIYFSYDVKMKEKGDIPEGYSVSREKKERFSLILESASTNQTSMYLCASSPGGVGPHEQYFGPGTRLTVT.